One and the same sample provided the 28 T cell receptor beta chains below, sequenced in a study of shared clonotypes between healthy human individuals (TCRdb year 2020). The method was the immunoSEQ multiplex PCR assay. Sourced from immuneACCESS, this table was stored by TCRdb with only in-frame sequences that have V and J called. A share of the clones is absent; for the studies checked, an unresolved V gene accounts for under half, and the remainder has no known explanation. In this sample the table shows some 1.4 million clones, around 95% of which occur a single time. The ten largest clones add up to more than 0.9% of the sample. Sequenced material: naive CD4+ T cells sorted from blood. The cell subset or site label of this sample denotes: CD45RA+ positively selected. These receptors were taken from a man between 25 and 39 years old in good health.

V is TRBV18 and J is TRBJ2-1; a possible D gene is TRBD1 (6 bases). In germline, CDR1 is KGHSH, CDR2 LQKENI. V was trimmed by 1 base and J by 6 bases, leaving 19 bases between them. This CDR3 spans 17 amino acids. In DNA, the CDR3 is TGTGCCAGCTCACCACTTGACAGGTCGGTAGTAGGCAATGAGCAGTTCTTC. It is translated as CASSPLDRSVVGNEQFF.

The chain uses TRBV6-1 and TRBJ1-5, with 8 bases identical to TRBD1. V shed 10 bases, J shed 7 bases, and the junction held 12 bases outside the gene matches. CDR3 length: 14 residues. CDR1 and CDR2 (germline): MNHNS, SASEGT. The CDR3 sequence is CATQGAKGGQPQHF. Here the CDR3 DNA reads TGTGCCACTCAGGGGGCCAAAGGTGGACAGCCCCAGCATTTT.

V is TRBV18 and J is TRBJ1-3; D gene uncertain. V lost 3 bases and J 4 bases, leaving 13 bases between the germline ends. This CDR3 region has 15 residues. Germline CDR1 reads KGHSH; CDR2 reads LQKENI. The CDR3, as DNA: TGTGCCAGCTCACCCGAGCGGGTCCAGGGAAACACCATATATTTT. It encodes CASSPERVQGNTIYF.

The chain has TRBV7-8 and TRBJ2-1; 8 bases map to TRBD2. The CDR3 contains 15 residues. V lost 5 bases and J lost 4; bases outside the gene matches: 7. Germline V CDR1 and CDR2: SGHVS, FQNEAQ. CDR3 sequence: CASSLRTSSYNEQFF. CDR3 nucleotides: TGTGCCAGCAGCCTACGGACTAGCAGTTACAATGAGCAGTTCTTC.

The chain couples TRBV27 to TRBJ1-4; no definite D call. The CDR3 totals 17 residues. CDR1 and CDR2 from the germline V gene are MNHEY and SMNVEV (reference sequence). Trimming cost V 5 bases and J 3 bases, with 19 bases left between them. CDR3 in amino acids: CASSPDTFRVANEKLFF. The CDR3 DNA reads TGTGCCAGCAGTCCCGACACGTTTAGGGTGGCTAATGAAAAACTGTTTTTT.

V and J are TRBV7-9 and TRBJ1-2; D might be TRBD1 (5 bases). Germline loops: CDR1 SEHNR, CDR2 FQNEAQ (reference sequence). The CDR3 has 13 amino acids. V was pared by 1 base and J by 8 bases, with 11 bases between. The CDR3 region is CASSLDLGRGYTF. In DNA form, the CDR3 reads TGTGCCAGCAGCTTAGATCTGGGGCGCGGCTACACCTTC. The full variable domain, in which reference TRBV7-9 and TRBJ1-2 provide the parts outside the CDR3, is DTGVSQNPRHKITKRGQNVTFRCDPISEHNRLYWYRQTLGQGPEFLTYFQNEAQLEKSRLLSDRFSAERPKGSFSTLEIQRTEQGDSAMYLCASSLDLGRGYTFGSGTRLTVV.

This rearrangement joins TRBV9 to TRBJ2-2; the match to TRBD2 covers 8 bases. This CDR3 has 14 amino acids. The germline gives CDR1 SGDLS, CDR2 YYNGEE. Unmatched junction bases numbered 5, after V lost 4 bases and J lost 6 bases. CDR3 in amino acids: CASSPPGLAGELFF. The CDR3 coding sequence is TGTGCCAGCAGCCCTCCGGGACTAGCCGGGGAGCTGTTTTTT.

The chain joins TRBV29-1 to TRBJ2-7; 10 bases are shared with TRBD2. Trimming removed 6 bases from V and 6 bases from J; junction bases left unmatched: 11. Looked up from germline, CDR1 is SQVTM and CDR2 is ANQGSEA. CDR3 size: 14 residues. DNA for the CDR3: TGCAGCGTGGCTCGAGGGCTAGCGGGAGCCGAGCAGTACTTC. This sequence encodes CSVARGLAGAEQYF.

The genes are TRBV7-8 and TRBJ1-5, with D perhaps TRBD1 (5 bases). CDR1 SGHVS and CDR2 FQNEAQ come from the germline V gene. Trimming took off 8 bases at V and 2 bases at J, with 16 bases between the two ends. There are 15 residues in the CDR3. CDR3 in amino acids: CASGRGERGNQPQHF. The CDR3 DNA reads TGTGCCAGCGGCCGGGGGGAACGGGGCAATCAGCCCCAGCATTTT.

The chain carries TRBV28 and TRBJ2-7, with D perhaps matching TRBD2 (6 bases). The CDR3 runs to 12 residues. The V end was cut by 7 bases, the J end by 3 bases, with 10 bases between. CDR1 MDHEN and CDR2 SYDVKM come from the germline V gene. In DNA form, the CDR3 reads TGTGCCAGCAATTCGGGACTCTACGAGCAGTACTTC. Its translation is CASNSGLYEQYF.

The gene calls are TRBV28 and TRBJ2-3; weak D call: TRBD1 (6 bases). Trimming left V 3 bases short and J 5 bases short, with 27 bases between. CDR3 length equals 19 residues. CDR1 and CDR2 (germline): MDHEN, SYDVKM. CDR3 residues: CASSFVDASGAGTRDTQYF. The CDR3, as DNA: TGTGCCAGCAGTTTCGTAGACGCGAGTGGTGCAGGGACAAGAGATACGCAGTATTTT.

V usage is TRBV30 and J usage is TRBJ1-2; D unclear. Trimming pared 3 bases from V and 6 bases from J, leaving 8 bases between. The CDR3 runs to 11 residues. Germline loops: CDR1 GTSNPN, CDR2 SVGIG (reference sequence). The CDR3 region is CAWSPSHGYTF. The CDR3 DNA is TGTGCCTGGAGCCCATCGCATGGCTACACCTTC.

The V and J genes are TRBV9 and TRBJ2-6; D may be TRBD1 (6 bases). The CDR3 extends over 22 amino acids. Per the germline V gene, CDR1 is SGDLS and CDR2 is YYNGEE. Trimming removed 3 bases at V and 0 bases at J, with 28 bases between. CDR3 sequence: CASSGPTGRLAPKSSGANVLTF. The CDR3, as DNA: TGTGCCAGCAGCGGACCGACAGGTCGGCTTGCTCCCAAGAGCTCTGGGGCCAACGTCCTGACTTTC.

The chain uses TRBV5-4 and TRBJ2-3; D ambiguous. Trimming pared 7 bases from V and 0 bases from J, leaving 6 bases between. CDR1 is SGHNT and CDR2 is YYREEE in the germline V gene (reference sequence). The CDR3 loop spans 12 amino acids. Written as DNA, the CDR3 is TGTGCCAGCGGCATCAGCACAGATACGCAGTATTTT. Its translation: CASGISTDTQYF.

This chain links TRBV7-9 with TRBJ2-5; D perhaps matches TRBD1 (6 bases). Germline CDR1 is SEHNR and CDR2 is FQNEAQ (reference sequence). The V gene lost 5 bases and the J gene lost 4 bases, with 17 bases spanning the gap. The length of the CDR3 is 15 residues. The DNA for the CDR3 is TGTGCCAGCAGCCCCTGGGGGCGGCTAACAGAGACCCAGTACTTC. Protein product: CASSPWGRLTETQYF.

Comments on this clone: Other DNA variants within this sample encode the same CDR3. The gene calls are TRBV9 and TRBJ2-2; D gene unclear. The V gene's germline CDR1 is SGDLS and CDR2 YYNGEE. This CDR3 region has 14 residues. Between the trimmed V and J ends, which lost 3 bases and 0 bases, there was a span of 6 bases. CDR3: CASSGTANTGELFF. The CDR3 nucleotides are TGTGCCAGCAGCGGTACCGCGAACACCGGGGAGCTGTTTTTT.

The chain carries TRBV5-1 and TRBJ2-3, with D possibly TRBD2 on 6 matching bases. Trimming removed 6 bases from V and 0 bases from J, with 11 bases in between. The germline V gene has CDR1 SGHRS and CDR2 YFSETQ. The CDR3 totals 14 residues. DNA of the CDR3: TGCGCCAGCATGCCGGGAGCCAGCACAGATACGCAGTATTTT. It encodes CASMPGASTDTQYF.

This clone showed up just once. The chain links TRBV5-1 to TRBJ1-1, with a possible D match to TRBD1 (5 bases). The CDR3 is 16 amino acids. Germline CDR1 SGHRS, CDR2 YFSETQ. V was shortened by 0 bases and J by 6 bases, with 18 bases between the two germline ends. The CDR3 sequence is CASSLVIGGRGAEAFF. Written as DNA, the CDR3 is TGCGCCAGCAGCTTGGTCATTGGGGGTCGAGGCGCTGAAGCTTTCTTT.

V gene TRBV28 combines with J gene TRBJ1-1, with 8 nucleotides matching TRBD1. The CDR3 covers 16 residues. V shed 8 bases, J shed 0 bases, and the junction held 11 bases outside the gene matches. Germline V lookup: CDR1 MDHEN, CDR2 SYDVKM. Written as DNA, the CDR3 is TGTGCCAGCCCTCCCTTAGTGGGACAGGTGAACACTGAAGCTTTCTTT. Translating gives CASPPLVGQVNTEAFF.

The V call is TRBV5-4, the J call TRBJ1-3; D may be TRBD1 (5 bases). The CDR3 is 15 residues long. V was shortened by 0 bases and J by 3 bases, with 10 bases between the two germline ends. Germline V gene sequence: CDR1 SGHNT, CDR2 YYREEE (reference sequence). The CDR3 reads CASSLDGRVGNTIYF. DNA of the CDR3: TGTGCCAGCAGCTTGGATGGCAGGGTTGGAAACACCATATATTTT.

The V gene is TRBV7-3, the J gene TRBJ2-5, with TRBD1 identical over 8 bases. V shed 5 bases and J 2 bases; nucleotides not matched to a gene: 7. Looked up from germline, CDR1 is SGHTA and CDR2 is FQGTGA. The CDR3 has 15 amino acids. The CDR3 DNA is TGTGCCAGCAGCCGGAGGACAGGGCCACAAGAGACCCAGTACTTC. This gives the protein CASSRRTGPQETQYF.

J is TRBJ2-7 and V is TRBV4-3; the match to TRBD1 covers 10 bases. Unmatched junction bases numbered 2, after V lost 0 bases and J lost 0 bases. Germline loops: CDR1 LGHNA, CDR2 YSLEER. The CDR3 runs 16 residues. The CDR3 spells CASSQETGGVSYEQYF. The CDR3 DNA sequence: TGCGCCAGCAGCCAAGAGACAGGGGGCGTCTCCTACGAGCAGTACTTC.

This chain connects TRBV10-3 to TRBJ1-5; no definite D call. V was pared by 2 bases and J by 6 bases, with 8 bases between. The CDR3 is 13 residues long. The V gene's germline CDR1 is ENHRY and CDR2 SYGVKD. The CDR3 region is CAISEAGGQPQHF. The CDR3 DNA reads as TGTGCCATCAGTGAGGCTGGAGGTCAGCCCCAGCATTTT.

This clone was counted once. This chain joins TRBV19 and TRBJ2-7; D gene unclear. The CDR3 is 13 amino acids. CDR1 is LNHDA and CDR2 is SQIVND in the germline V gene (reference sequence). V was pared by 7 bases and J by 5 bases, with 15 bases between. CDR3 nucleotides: TGTGCCAGTACAAATTGGGTTTTGGACGAGCAGTACTTC. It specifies CASTNWVLDEQYF.

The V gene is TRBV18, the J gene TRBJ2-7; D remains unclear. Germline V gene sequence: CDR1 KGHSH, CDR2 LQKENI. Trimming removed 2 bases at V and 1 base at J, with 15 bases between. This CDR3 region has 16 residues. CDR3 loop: CASSPRSGGASYEQYF. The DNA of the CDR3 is TGTGCCAGCTCACCAAGATCAGGCGGCGCATCCTACGAGCAGTACTTC. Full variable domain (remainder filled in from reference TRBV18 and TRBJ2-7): NAGVMQNPRHLVRRRGQEARLRCSPMKGHSHVYWYRQLPEEGLKFMVYLQKENIIDESGMPKERFSAEFPKEGPSILRIQQVVRGDSAAYFCASSPRSGGASYEQYFGPGTRLTVT.

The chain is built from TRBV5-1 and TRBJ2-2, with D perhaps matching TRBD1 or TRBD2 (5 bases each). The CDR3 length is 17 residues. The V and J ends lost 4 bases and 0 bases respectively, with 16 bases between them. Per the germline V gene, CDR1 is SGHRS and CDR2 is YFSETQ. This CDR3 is CASSTRTGTANTGELFF. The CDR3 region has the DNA TGCGCCAGCAGCACACGCACCGGGACGGCGAACACCGGGGAGCTGTTTTTT.

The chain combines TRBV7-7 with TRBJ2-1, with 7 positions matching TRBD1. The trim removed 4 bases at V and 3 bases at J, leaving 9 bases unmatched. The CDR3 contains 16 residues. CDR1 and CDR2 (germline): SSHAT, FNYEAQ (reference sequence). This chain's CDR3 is CASSWPRGKGYNEQFF. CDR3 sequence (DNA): TGTGCCAGCAGCTGGCCCAGGGGGAAGGGCTACAATGAGCAGTTCTTC.

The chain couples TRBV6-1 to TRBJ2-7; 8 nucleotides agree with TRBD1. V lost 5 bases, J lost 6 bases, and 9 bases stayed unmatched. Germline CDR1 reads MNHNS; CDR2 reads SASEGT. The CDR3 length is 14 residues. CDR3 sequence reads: CASSNFQGAGEQYF. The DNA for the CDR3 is TGTGCCAGCAGTAATTTCCAGGGGGCCGGCGAGCAGTACTTC.